Presented here are 22 T cell receptor beta chains from one specimen sequenced in a study of OX40 agonist ivuxolimab in advanced cancers. Sequencing used immunoSEQ multiplex PCR; TCRdb keeps in-frame clones, though not all of them. The table lists tens of thousands of clones, 75% to 90% of them singletons. The specimen was CD4+ or CD8+ T cells sorted from blood, collected in a trial of the OX40 agonist ivuxolimab. These receptor sequences come from an adult with an advanced solid tumor such as melanoma, head and neck, liver or kidney cancer.

This rearrangement joins TRBV6-1 to TRBJ1-3; D gene uncertain. The germline V gene has CDR1 MNHNS and CDR2 SASEGT. Trimming took 1 base from V and 0 from J, leaving 4 bases between them. This CDR3 contains 14 residues. The CDR3 coding sequence is TGTGCCAGCAGTGAAGACAGCTCTGGAAACACCATATATTTT. Protein sequence: CASSEDSSGNTIYF.

This rearrangement joins TRBV7-3 to TRBJ2-5, with no clear D. V lost 5 bases and J 4 bases, leaving 11 bases between the germline ends. Germline CDR1 and CDR2: SGHTA and FQGTGA. The CDR3 runs 13 residues. The CDR3 protein is CASSPLAAETQYF. In nucleotides, the CDR3 is TGTGCCAGCAGCCCTCTGGCAGCAGAGACCCAGTACTTC.

This clone was observed a handful of times. This sequence joins TRBV29-1 and TRBJ2-5; D unresolved. Germline V gene sequence: CDR1 SQVTM, CDR2 ANQGSEA. The V gene lost 0 bases and the J gene lost 0 bases, with 5 bases spanning the gap. The CDR3 runs to 13 residues. The CDR3, as DNA: TGCAGCGTTGAAGAAACCCACCAAGAGACCCAGTACTTC. Protein sequence: CSVEETHQETQYF.

The chain recombines TRBV7-9 with TRBJ2-3; no firm D call. Deletions cut 11 bases from V and 1 base from J, with 10 bases between. This CDR3 contains 12 residues. Germline CDR1 and CDR2: SEHNR and FQNEAQ (reference sequence). CDR3 amino acids: CAYPYGTDTQYF. The CDR3 nucleotides are TGTGCCTACCCCTATGGCACAGATACGCAGTATTTT.

The CDR3 DNA reads as TGTGCCAGCACCCCAGGGGGGACAGTACTTCAGCCCCAGCATTTT. Amino acid sequence: CASTPGGTVLQPQHF. The V call is TRBV28, the J call TRBJ1-5, with 7 bases that match TRBD1. CDR1 is MDHEN and CDR2 is SYDVKM in the germline V gene. This CDR3 has 15 amino acids. Trimming took 7 bases from V and 6 from J; bases not matched to a gene: 12.

The chain carries TRBV15 and TRBJ1-4; the D is unclear. The germline V and J ends were trimmed by 0 bases and 8 bases, with 13 bases remaining between them. There are 15 residues in the CDR3. Germline loops: CDR1 LNHNV, CDR2 YYDKDF (reference sequence). CDR3 nucleotides: TGTGCCACCAGCAGAGAAACTCTCTTCGACGAAAAACTGTTTTTT. It translates to CATSRETLFDEKLFF.

The chain links TRBV11-2 to TRBJ2-7; TRBD1 matches 9 bases. The trim removed 6 bases at V and 3 bases at J, leaving 3 bases unmatched. The germline V gene has CDR1 SGHAT and CDR2 FQNNGV. This CDR3 comprises 13 residues. CDR3 DNA sequence: TGTGCCAGCAGGACGACAGGGGGCTACGAGCAGTACTTC. This encodes CASRTTGGYEQYF.

This chain connects TRBV5-1 to TRBJ1-3, with unresolved D. Between the trimmed V and J ends, which lost 5 bases and 4 bases, there was a span of 13 bases. This CDR3 has 14 residues. Germline V gene data show CDR1 as SGHRS and CDR2 as YFSETQ. The CDR3 region is CASRSTSTGNTIYF. DNA for the CDR3: TGCGCCAGCAGAAGCACATCGACAGGAAACACCATATATTTT.

The genes are TRBV14 and TRBJ2-1; TRBD1 or TRBD2 may be the D gene (5 bases each). The ends were cut back, 4 bases at V and 7 bases at J, with 20 bases in the middle. This CDR3 region has 16 residues. Germline loops: CDR1 SGHDN, CDR2 FVKESK. The CDR3 loop is CASSPLGVQGVNEQFF. In DNA form, the CDR3 reads TGTGCCAGCAGCCCCTTGGGGGTGCAGGGTGTGAATGAGCAGTTCTTC.

The rearrangement links TRBV4-2 to TRBJ1-3; D call uncertain. Trimming cost V 0 bases and J 4 bases, with 7 bases left between them. The CDR3 is 14 amino acids. Per the germline V gene, CDR1 is LGHNA and CDR2 is YNFKEQ. The CDR3 loop is CASSQDSAGNTIYF. The CDR3 nucleotides are TGTGCCAGCAGCCAAGATTCCGCGGGAAACACCATATATTTT.

The chain joins TRBV7-2 to TRBJ2-1; perhaps TRBD2 as D (6 bases). V was clipped by 5 bases and J by 4 bases, with 12 bases between them. The CDR3 length is 14 residues. Germline V CDR1 and CDR2: SGHTA, FQGNSA. The chain's CDR3 is CASSPGLSYNEQFF. The DNA of the CDR3 is TGTGCCAGCAGCCCGGGACTGTCATACAATGAGCAGTTCTTC.

The chain employs TRBV5-1 and TRBJ2-5; 10 nucleotides align to TRBD2. V dropped 1 base and J dropped 7; count of bases not matched to a gene: 16. This CDR3 comprises 18 residues. The germline V gene encodes CDR1 SGHRS and CDR2 YFSETQ. The CDR3 nucleotides read TGCGCCAGCAGCTTGTCCCCGGGACTAGCGACTCCTCCGGGGACCCAGTACTTC. Translating it yields CASSLSPGLATPPGTQYF. The variable domain in full, with the rest retrieved from reference TRBV5-1 and TRBJ2-5, is KAGVTQTPRYLIKTRGQQVTLSCSPISGHRSVSWYQQTPGQGLQFLFEYFSETQRNKGNFPGRFSGRQFSNSRSEMNVSTLELGDSALYLCASSLSPGLATPPGTQYFGPGTRLLVL.

The gene calls are TRBV29-1 and TRBJ2-7; 9 bases map to TRBD1. V shed 5 bases and J 5 bases; nucleotides not matched to a gene: 13. CDR1 is SQVTM and CDR2 is ANQGSEA in the germline V gene. The CDR3 is 15 amino acids. This CDR3 is CSVTRPDRGGDEQYF. The CDR3 DNA reads as TGCAGCGTTACCAGGCCCGACAGGGGGGGAGACGAGCAGTACTTC.

The CDR3 reads CASSTQNHNQPQHF. DNA for the CDR3: TGTGCCAGTAGTACACAGAACCATAATCAGCCCCAGCATTTT. The chain recombines TRBV19 with TRBJ1-5; D gene uncertain. CDR3 size: 14 residues. V shed 4 bases and J shed 4 bases, with 11 bases lying between them. Germline V lookup: CDR1 LNHDA, CDR2 SQIVND (reference sequence).

This sequence joins TRBV6-6 and TRBJ1-5; no firm D call. The V gene lost 6 bases and the J gene lost 2 bases, with 14 bases spanning the gap. Germline V gives CDR1 MNHNY, CDR2 SVGAGI (reference sequence). The CDR3 spans 15 residues. Here the CDR3 reads CASSPREIRNQPQHF. The CDR3 nucleotides are TGTGCCAGCAGCCCTCGGGAGATTCGCAATCAGCCCCAGCATTTT.

The V gene is TRBV29-1, the J gene TRBJ1-1; 9 positions agree with TRBD1. V gave up 4 bases and J gave up 2 bases; unmatched junction bases: 5. The CDR3 length is 14 residues. Germline-derived CDR1 and CDR2 are SQVTM and ANQGSEA. For the CDR3, the DNA is TGCAGCGTTGTACAGGGGGCTTTCAACACTGAAGCTTTCTTT. Amino acid sequence: CSVVQGAFNTEAFF.

In its sample, this clone was seen once. V and J are TRBV4-1 and TRBJ2-5; 10 bases line up with TRBD2. The CDR3 has 16 residues. V gave up 5 bases and J gave up 2 bases; unmatched junction bases: 8. Germline V gene lookup returns CDR1 MGHRA and CDR2 YSYEKL. CDR3 nucleotide sequence: TGCGCCAGCAGCTTTCTAGCGGGAGTTGGGCAAGAGACCCAGTACTTC. It translates to CASSFLAGVGQETQYF.

The chain carries TRBV6-5 and TRBJ2-7; 11 bases line up with TRBD1. The V and J ends lost 5 bases and 6 bases, in that order; junction bases with no gene match: 9. Germline lookup yields CDR1 MNHEY and CDR2 SVGAGI. This CDR3 has 15 residues. Here the CDR3 reads CASSGQGALGIEQYF. As DNA, the CDR3 is TGTGCCAGCAGTGGACAGGGGGCTTTAGGTATCGAGCAGTACTTC.

The chain uses TRBV18 and TRBJ1-5, with a tentative D call TRBD1 (6 bases). The CDR3 extends over 13 amino acids. Trimming took 6 bases from V and 9 from J, leaving 15 bases between them. From germline, CDR1 is KGHSH and CDR2 LQKENI. In nucleotides, the CDR3 is TGTGCCAGCTCGCCCGGGCCACAGGGGCCCCAGCATTTT. It encodes CASSPGPQGPQHF.

The chain links TRBV11-2 to TRBJ2-3; 10 positions match TRBD2. The V gene's germline CDR1 is SGHAT and CDR2 FQNNGV. V trimming: 3 bases; J trimming: 6 bases; junction bases outside the gene matches: 9. The CDR3 runs to 16 residues. The CDR3 DNA is TGTGCCAGCAGCTTCACTAGCGGGACAACGGGGGATACGCAGTATTTT. Translating it yields CASSFTSGTTGDTQYF. The full variable domain, rest sourced from reference TRBV11-2 and TRBJ2-3, is EAGVAQSPRYKIIEKRQSVAFWCNPISGHATLYWYQQILGQGPKLLIQFQNNGVVDDSQLPKDRFSAERLKGVDSTLKIQPAKLEDSAVYLCASSFTSGTTGDTQYFGPGTRLTVL.

The rearrangement uses TRBV2 and TRBJ2-1; weak D call: TRBD2 (5 bases). There are 13 residues in the CDR3. The germline V gene has CDR1 SNHLY and CDR2 FYNNEI. The V gene lost 6 bases and the J gene lost 2 bases, with 8 bases spanning the gap. CDR3 DNA: TGTGCCAGCAGCGAGGGCACCTACAATGAGCAGTTCTTC. It translates to CASSEGTYNEQFF. Full variable domain (outside the CDR3, taken from reference TRBV2 and TRBJ2-1): EPEVTQTPSHQVTQMGQEVILRCVPISNHLYFYWYRQILGQKVEFLVSFYNNEISEKSEIFDDQFSVERPDGSNFTLKIRSTKLEDSAMYFCASSEGTYNEQFFGPGTRLTVL.

The V call is TRBV5-1, the J call TRBJ2-3, with D tentatively TRBD2 (6 bases). Trimming removed 4 bases from V and 9 bases from J, with 15 bases in between. Germline values: CDR1 SGHRS, CDR2 YFSETQ. This CDR3 region has 13 residues. CDR3: CASSRDGRGTQYF. The CDR3 bases are TGCGCCAGCAGCCGGGACGGCCGGGGGACGCAGTATTTT.